This TCR beta chain derives from a study of T cells after yellow fever vaccination. Study observations and caveats: CD4 and CD8 compartments shared a small share of clonotypes, likely from convergent recombination.

A 5'RACE template-switching step, the method used to make TCR cDNA, added a universal primer site and UMIs. TCRdb re-analysed the 5' RACE reads in MiXCR, keeping a single row per CDR3 protein. The sample includes hundreds of thousands of distinct CDR3 sequences, 11% of them seen just once. The CDR3 is made up of 11 amino acids. Germline V lookup: CDR1 SEHNR, CDR2 FQNEAQ (reference sequence). V lost 4 bases and J lost 8, with 8 bases in between. About this clonotype: Antigen unknown.

Specimen: PBMCs, collected on the day of the first yellow fever vaccination. The clonotype comes from a young man who received the YFV17D yellow fever vaccine. This chain uses TRBV7-9 with TRBJ1-1; the D is unclear. DNA for the CDR3: TGTGCCAGCAGCTCGGTGAACGAAGCTTTCTTT. This sequence encodes CASSSVNEAFF.